This T cell receptor (beta chain) emerged from a study of shared clonotypes between healthy human individuals. On the study more broadly: Plates per donor: three CD4 naive, three CD4 memory, two CD8 naive, one CD8 memory. Study results and caveats: The study's rarefaction showed incomplete sorted-subset sequencing despite large depth.

This CDR3 contains 14 residues. Trimming removed 3 bases from V and 6 bases from J, with 16 bases in between. The germline V gene has CDR1 SGHNT and CDR2 YYREEE (reference sequence). Comments on this clone: Its antigen is not identified.

Assay: immunoSEQ multiplex PCR; the TCRdb copy retains only in-frame clones and omits some. The repertoire holds under 2.5 million clones, with 85% to 95% as singletons. Sequencing was performed on naive CD4+ T cells from PBMCs. Specified subset: CD45RA+ positively selected. The chain recombines TRBV5-4 with TRBJ2-7; a possible D gene is TRBD1 (5 bases). The sequence came from a man between 18 and 29 years old in good health. Some clones in this sample may be carry-over from other donors' samples. CDR3 in DNA: TGTGCCAGCAGCTCCCCCTCTTCAGGGCGCGAGCAGTACTTC. Translated, it gives CASSSPSSGREQYF.